These 29 T cell receptor beta chains were sequenced from one sample in a study of identical twins. MiXCR was run by TCRdb on the 5' RACE reads, yielding one entry per CDR3 protein. The table lists 690,000 or so distinct CDR3 sequences, under 9% of them singletons. The same data also went into a second study, on yellow fever vaccine responses in identical twins.

What was sequenced was PBMCs. The source is a woman aged 18 to 35 in good health.

V is TRBV6-1 and J is TRBJ2-5; 7 bases line up with TRBD1. CDR3 length: 15 amino acids. Germline V gene data show CDR1 as MNHNS and CDR2 as SASEGT. V was pared by 4 bases and J by 5 bases, with 10 bases of the junction left unmatched. CDR3 residues: CASSANRDSGETQYF. In nucleotides, the CDR3 is TGTGCCAGCAGTGCAAACCGGGACAGTGGGGAGACCCAGTACTTC.

This clonotype was seen a few times. This rearrangement joins TRBV5-1 to TRBJ2-1, with D perhaps assigned TRBD1 or TRBD2 (5 bases each). Germline loops: CDR1 SGHRS, CDR2 YFSETQ. V lost 4 bases and J lost 3, with 14 bases in between. CDR3 length: 15 residues. The CDR3 sequence: CASSPIGAYYNEQFF. The CDR3 DNA reads as TGCGCCAGCAGCCCGATCGGGGCCTACTACAATGAGCAGTTCTTC.

This chain uses TRBV7-2 with TRBJ2-5; D could derive from TRBD1 or TRBD2 (5 bases each). CDR3 size: 14 residues. V lost 1 base and J lost 4, with 10 bases in between. Per the germline V gene, CDR1 is SGHTA and CDR2 is FQGNSA. Here the CDR3 reads CASSLDGGPETQYF. CDR3 bases: TGTGCCAGCAGCTTAGATGGGGGTCCAGAGACCCAGTACTTC. The complete variable domain, with remaining parts taken from reference TRBV7-2 and TRBJ2-5, reads GAGVSQSPSNKVTEKGKDVELRCDPISGHTALYWYRQSLGQGLEFLIYFQGNSAPDKSGLPSDRFSAERTGGSVSTLTIQRTQQEDSAVYLCASSLDGGPETQYFGPGTRLLVL.

This clonotype was detected many times. This chain's CDR3 is CATTGQGNTGELFF. In DNA, the CDR3 is TGTGCCACCACGGGACAGGGGAACACCGGGGAGCTGTTTTTT. J is TRBJ2-2 and V is TRBV24-1; 9 bases are shared with TRBD1. CDR1 and CDR2 from the germline V gene are KGHDR and SFDVKD. The CDR3 consists of 14 residues. Trimming removed 8 bases from V and 1 base from J; junction bases left unmatched: 1.

This clonotype showed up just a few times. The chain employs TRBV9 and TRBJ2-2; D is uncertain. Between the trimmed V and J ends, which lost 0 bases and 6 bases, there was a span of 9 bases. CDR3 size: 14 residues. Germline-derived CDR1 and CDR2 are SGDLS and YYNGEE. The CDR3 loop reads CASSVGQSPGELFF. The DNA of the CDR3 is TGTGCCAGCAGCGTAGGGCAAAGCCCCGGGGAGCTGTTTTTT.

CDR3 nucleotides: TGTGCCAGCAGAAAACAGGGTACTACGCAGTATTTT. As protein: CASRKQGTTQYF. The J gene is TRBJ2-3, the V gene TRBV13, with D perhaps TRBD1 (6 bases). This CDR3 has 12 amino acids. Trimming pared 6 bases from V and 8 bases from J, leaving 12 bases between. The germline V gene has CDR1 PRHDT and CDR2 FYEKMQ (reference sequence).

The rearrangement joins TRBV6-5 to TRBJ2-5; TRBD2 agrees at 14 bases. CDR3 size: 16 residues. V lost 4 bases, J lost 4 bases, and 5 bases stayed unmatched. Germline V gene data show CDR1 as MNHEY and CDR2 as SVGAGI. The CDR3 protein is CASSSGLAGGSETQYF. CDR3 bases: TGTGCCAGCAGTTCCGGACTAGCGGGGGGCTCAGAGACCCAGTACTTC.

This clonotype occurred many times. This rearrangement joins TRBV12-3 or TRBV12-4 to TRBJ1-1; a possible D gene is TRBD1 (5 bases). Trimming shortened V by 10 bases and J by 2 bases, and 14 bases separated the two germline ends. There are 13 residues in the CDR3. The CDR3 spells CATRGGLNTEAFF. The CDR3, as DNA: TGTGCCACGAGGGGCGGGCTAAACACTGAAGCTTTCTTT.

The J gene is TRBJ2-7, the V gene TRBV7-8, with TRBD2 matching 7 bases. From germline, CDR1 is SGHVS and CDR2 FQNEAQ. The CDR3 is 14 residues long. The junction had 4 bases not matched to a gene; V was cut back by 1 base and J by 4 bases. CDR3 nucleotides: TGTGCCAGCAGCTTAGTGGGGGGGTTGTACGAGCAGTACTTC. Amino acid sequence: CASSLVGGLYEQYF.

This chain links TRBV18 with TRBJ1-6; D remains ambiguous. The germline CDR1 and CDR2 sequences are KGHSH and LQKENI. The V gene lost 2 bases and the J gene lost 6 bases, with 11 bases spanning the gap. This CDR3 region has 15 residues. In nucleotides, the CDR3 is TGTGCCAGCTCACCAGAAGCCCTAGTTAATTCACCCCTCCACTTT. Translating gives CASSPEALVNSPLHF.

This clonotype was counted many times. The V call is TRBV20-1, the J call TRBJ2-3; 13 nucleotides agree with TRBD2. The V segment lost 6 bases and the J segment 12 bases; nucleotides outside the gene matches: 6. The CDR3 runs 12 residues. Germline CDR1 is DFQATT and CDR2 is SNEGSKA (reference sequence). CDR3 loop: CSARTSGGSQYF. The CDR3 coding sequence is TGCAGTGCCAGGACTAGCGGGGGATCACAGTATTTT.

This clonotype was recorded at least ten times. J is TRBJ2-3 and V is TRBV5-1, with a tentative D call TRBD2 (5 bases). V lost 0 bases to trimming and J lost 2 bases, with 16 bases between them. Germline loops: CDR1 SGHRS, CDR2 YFSETQ. The CDR3 runs 17 residues. The CDR3 here is CASSLEASHRITDTQYF. The CDR3 bases are TGCGCCAGCAGCTTGGAGGCTAGCCATCGGATCACAGATACGCAGTATTTT.

This clonotype was picked up a small number of times. V is TRBV6-1 and J is TRBJ2-4; 9 nucleotides match TRBD2. Germline trimming cut 6 bases from V and 3 bases from J; bases unmatched to any gene: 6. The CDR3 has 15 amino acids. The germline gives CDR1 MNHNS, CDR2 SASEGT. The DNA for the CDR3 is TGTGCCAGCAGAGAGGCGGGGGGGTACAAAAACATTCAGTACTTC. This sequence encodes CASREAGGYKNIQYF.

This clonotype was found a few times. This chain links TRBV9 with TRBJ2-2, with D uncertain. The germline gives CDR1 SGDLS, CDR2 YYNGEE. There are 13 residues in the CDR3. The V and J ends lost 0 bases and 2 bases respectively, with 2 bases between them. The CDR3 loop is CASSVGNTGELFF. The DNA of the CDR3 is TGTGCCAGCAGCGTAGGAAACACCGGGGAGCTGTTTTTT.

This chain connects TRBV20-1 to TRBJ2-7, with D maybe TRBD2 (7 bases). The CDR3 runs to 15 residues. The germline V and J ends were trimmed by 1 base and 5 bases, with 18 bases remaining between them. The germline CDR1 and CDR2 sequences are DFQATT and SNEGSKA (reference sequence). CDR3 sequence: CSARAGGAVRDEQYF. CDR3 nucleotide sequence: TGCAGTGCTAGAGCTGGGGGGGCCGTGCGAGACGAGCAGTACTTC.

This clonotype was detected a few times. This sequence joins TRBV6-2 or TRBV6-3 and TRBJ2-2; D is perhaps TRBD1 (6 bases). Trimming removed 5 bases from V and 4 bases from J, with 8 bases in between. Per germline, CDR1 MNHEY and CDR2 SVGEGT. The CDR3 length is 13 residues. The CDR3 DNA follows: TGTGCCAGCAGTGGGACATTCACCGGGGAGCTGTTTTTT. Translated, it gives CASSGTFTGELFF.

This clonotype was detected ten times or more. This chain connects TRBV7-3 to TRBJ2-3; D is perhaps TRBD2 (5 bases). The CDR3 has 16 amino acids. Looked up from germline, CDR1 is SGHTA and CDR2 is FQGTGA. V gave up 4 bases and J gave up 1 base, with 15 bases separating them. In DNA, the CDR3 is TGTGCCAGCAGCTCCCAGGACTCCCGAGGCACAGATACGCAGTATTTT. This gives the protein CASSSQDSRGTDTQYF.

V and J are TRBV9 and TRBJ2-2; 10 nucleotides match TRBD2. The V and J ends lost 0 bases and 6 bases, in that order; junction bases with no gene match: 5. CDR1 is SGDLS and CDR2 is YYNGEE in the germline V gene. The CDR3 consists of 16 residues. CDR3: CASSVGDSGRSGELFF. CDR3 bases: TGTGCCAGCAGCGTAGGAGATAGCGGGAGGTCCGGGGAGCTGTTTTTT.

The rearrangement uses TRBV9 and TRBJ2-6; D call uncertain. The germline gives CDR1 SGDLS, CDR2 YYNGEE. This CDR3 contains 15 residues. V lost 0 bases, J lost 2 bases, and 6 bases lay in between. The CDR3 loop reads CASSVVKTGANVLTF. The DNA of the CDR3 is TGTGCCAGCAGCGTAGTTAAAACTGGGGCCAACGTCCTGACTTTC.

This clonotype turned up a few times. The chain uses TRBV6-2 or TRBV6-3 and TRBJ2-1; 10 bases fit TRBD2. CDR1 is MNHEY and CDR2 is SVGEGT in the germline V gene. Losses at the gene ends were 4 bases for V and 8 bases for J; bases not matched to a gene: 11. The CDR3 sequence is 16 residues long. The CDR3 spells CASSSLAGAIGDEQFF. DNA for the CDR3: TGTGCCAGCAGTTCTCTAGCGGGAGCTATCGGCGATGAGCAGTTCTTC.

The chain uses TRBV6-5 and TRBJ2-3; D remains ambiguous. V was pared by 10 bases and J by 2 bases, with 10 bases between. In germline, CDR1 is MNHEY, CDR2 SVGAGI. This CDR3 has 12 amino acids. The CDR3 DNA is TGTGCCACCTCCAAAGACACAGATACGCAGTATTTT. This codes for CATSKDTDTQYF.

This clonotype has at least ten counts. V and J are TRBV4-3 and TRBJ2-1; D is perhaps TRBD1 (5 bases). From germline, CDR1 is LGHNA and CDR2 YSLEER. V lost 0 bases and J 7 bases, leaving 13 bases between the germline ends. The CDR3 loop spans 15 amino acids. The CDR3 DNA reads as TGCGCCAGCAGCCAAGACTCCAGGGATCTTAATGAGCAGTTCTTC. This gives the protein CASSQDSRDLNEQFF.

With respect to this clonotype: One junction end does not reproduce the germline sequence, and a read error may be involved. The J gene is TRBJ2-7, the V gene TRBV11-1; 9 nucleotides align to TRBD2. Germline V gives CDR1 SGHAT, CDR2 FQDESV (reference sequence). CDR3 length: 18 amino acids. The CDR3 coding sequence is TGTTCCAGCAGCTTAGAAGTGACTAGCGGAACCATCGCCCACGAGCAGTACTTC. This gives the protein CSSSLEVTSGTIAHEQYF.

V usage is TRBV12-3 or TRBV12-4 and J usage is TRBJ2-2; D unresolved. There are 13 residues in the CDR3. Between the trimmed V and J ends, which lost 5 bases and 15 bases, there was a span of 19 bases. This chain's CDR3 is CASSPGAVAKVFF. DNA for the CDR3: TGTGCCAGCAGTCCGGGCGCCGTAGCTAAGGTGTTTTTT.

The chain has TRBV7-9 and TRBJ2-5, with a possible D match to TRBD1 (6 bases). Germline values: CDR1 SEHNR, CDR2 FQNEAQ (reference sequence). The CDR3 spans 12 residues. Deletions cut 3 bases from V and 5 bases from J, with 7 bases between. CDR3 sequence reads: CASSFQGETQYF. The CDR3 DNA reads TGTGCCAGCAGCTTTCAGGGGGAGACCCAGTACTTC.

The V gene is TRBV24-1, the J gene TRBJ2-5; perhaps D is TRBD1 or TRBD2 (6 bases each). V was clipped by 5 bases and J by 5 bases, with 14 bases between them. Germline loops: CDR1 KGHDR, CDR2 SFDVKD. CDR3 size: 14 residues. The CDR3 bases are TGTGCCACCAGTGCAGCAGGGGCGGGGGAGACCCAGTACTTC. Residues: CATSAAGAGETQYF.

Here the CDR3 reads CASSRRDSTNEKLFF. The CDR3 region has the DNA TGTGCCAGCAGCCGACGGGACAGCACTAATGAAAAACTGTTTTTT. The chain has TRBV6-1 and TRBJ1-4; 7 bases agree with TRBD1. Germline CDR1 and CDR2: MNHNS and SASEGT. Unmatched junction bases numbered 6, after V lost 6 bases and J lost 2 bases. This CDR3 spans 15 amino acids.

V gene TRBV6-1 combines with J gene TRBJ1-5; unclear D gene. The germline CDR1 and CDR2 sequences are MNHNS and SASEGT. The germline V and J ends were trimmed by 4 bases and 1 base, with 11 bases remaining between them. CDR3 size: 15 residues. CDR3: CASSATTGSNQPQHF. The CDR3 coding sequence is TGTGCCAGCAGTGCGACCACGGGGAGCAATCAGCCCCAGCATTTT.

This clonotype was recorded at least ten times. The gene calls are TRBV7-6 and TRBJ2-1; D is possibly TRBD1 (6 bases). The germline gives CDR1 SGHVS, CDR2 FNYEAQ. V dropped 1 base and J dropped 6 bases, with 13 bases sitting between them. This CDR3 region has 15 residues. Written as DNA, the CDR3 is TGTGCCAGCAGCTTAGAACCAGGGGCAGTCAATGAGCAGTTCTTC. Encoded protein: CASSLEPGAVNEQFF.